Below, 9 T cell receptor beta chains from the same sample are listed, as sequenced in a study of shared T cell receptors in the human thymus. This table comes from immunoSEQ multiplex PCR, and its TCRdb copy is limited to in-frame clones, with some not included. Found here are 550,000 to 800,000 clones, around 85% of them singletons; the top ten hold roughly 0.01%. The data also belong to a second study, concerning human thymus T cells.

Sequenced sample: thymocytes. The source of these receptors is a girl in the first two years of life with a congenital heart defect.

The rearrangement uses TRBV7-9 and TRBJ1-1, with TRBD1 as a possible D gene (6 bases). CDR1 is SEHNR, CDR2 FQNEAQ, per germline (reference sequence). The length of the CDR3 is 15 residues. Trimming stripped 5 bases from V and 1 base from J, with 14 bases between. The CDR3 nucleotides are TGTGCCAGCAGCCCTGTGGGGGGGGCGAACACTGAAGCTTTCTTT. The encoded protein is CASSPVGGANTEAFF.

The rearrangement links TRBV5-6 to TRBJ1-1; no reliable D call. The V end lost 0 bases, the J end lost 2 bases, and 17 bases lay between the germline ends. The germline CDR1 and CDR2 sequences are SGHDT and YYEEEE. The CDR3 covers 17 residues. The CDR3 loop reads CASSLGLPHHANTEAFF. As DNA, the CDR3 is TGTGCCAGCAGCTTGGGACTGCCGCATCACGCCAACACTGAAGCTTTCTTT.

The rearrangement links TRBV7-9 to TRBJ2-7; possible D gene TRBD1, 5 bases. Trimming removed 4 bases from V and 5 bases from J, with 12 bases in between. The CDR3 totals 13 residues. Germline V lookup: CDR1 SEHNR, CDR2 FQNEAQ (reference sequence). CDR3 sequence: CASSCTPRDEQYF. CDR3 DNA sequence: TGTGCCAGCAGCTGCACCCCCAGGGACGAGCAGTACTTC.

This rearrangement joins TRBV27 to TRBJ1-1, with 10 nucleotides matching TRBD1. CDR3 length: 16 amino acids. From germline, CDR1 is MNHEY and CDR2 SMNVEV (reference sequence). V was pared by 3 bases and J by 2 bases, with 6 bases of the junction left unmatched. The CDR3 loop is CASSLRRDRGNTEAFF. CDR3 in DNA: TGTGCCAGCAGTTTGCGTCGGGACAGGGGTAACACTGAAGCTTTCTTT.

The chain recombines TRBV15 with TRBJ2-1; 13 positions agree with TRBD2. The V gene end was trimmed by 0 bases and the J gene end by 9 bases; junction bases not matched to a gene: 5. In germline, CDR1 is LNHNV, CDR2 YYDKDF (reference sequence). This CDR3 comprises 16 residues. CDR3 sequence reads: CATSRELGLAGVEQFF. The CDR3 DNA is TGTGCCACCAGCAGAGAGTTAGGACTAGCGGGGGTTGAGCAGTTCTTC.

V gene TRBV5-4 combines with J gene TRBJ1-1; possible D gene TRBD1, 6 bases. Deletions cut 1 base from V and 0 bases from J, with 16 bases between. This CDR3 contains 17 residues. Germline loops: CDR1 SGHNT, CDR2 YYREEE (reference sequence). The DNA for the CDR3 is TGTGCCAGCAGCTTGAATGCAGGGGTGAGGATGAACACTGAAGCTTTCTTT. Its translation: CASSLNAGVRMNTEAFF.

This chain links TRBV5-4 with TRBJ1-2, with 8 bases fitting TRBD1. This CDR3 is 16 amino acids long. Germline trimming cut 4 bases from V and 2 bases from J; bases unmatched to any gene: 10. Germline V gene data show CDR1 as SGHNT and CDR2 as YYREEE (reference sequence). The CDR3 reads CASSTRTGHENYGYTF. CDR3 nucleotide sequence: TGTGCCAGCAGCACTCGGACAGGGCATGAGAACTATGGCTACACCTTC.

CDR3: CASSLRTEGTEAFF. CDR3 in DNA: TGCGCCAGCAGCCTACGGACAGAAGGCACTGAAGCTTTCTTT. This chain links TRBV4-3 with TRBJ1-1; a weak D match, TRBD1 (6 bases). V was pared by 4 bases and J by 4 bases, with 13 bases between. The germline CDR1 and CDR2 sequences are LGHNA and YSLEER. The CDR3 contains 14 residues.

CDR3 in DNA: TGTGCCAGCAGTGAAGCGGGGGCGGTTGGAATTTATGGCTACACCTTC. Amino acid sequence: CASSEAGAVGIYGYTF. J is TRBJ1-2 and V is TRBV2; D possibly corresponds to TRBD1 (6 bases). The CDR3 runs 16 residues. V was trimmed by 0 bases and J by 5 bases, leaving 16 bases between them. Germline V lookup: CDR1 SNHLY, CDR2 FYNNEI.